This T cell receptor beta chain was documented in a study of molecular identifiers for immune sequencing clone quantification. TCRdb independently ran MiXCR on the PCR reads; one entry per CDR3 protein. The sample shows 550,000 to 750,000 distinct CDR3 sequences, 15% to 20% of them seen only once. This CDR3 region has 14 residues. Germline CDR1 reads SQVTM; CDR2 reads ANQGSEA. The ends lost 5 bases at V and 4 bases at J; junction bases unmatched: 9. This clonotype was recorded many times. Sequencing input: naive CD8+ T cells from blood, with Jurkat cell RNA spiked in. Subset denoted: FACS-sorted CD8+CD4-CCR7+CD45RA+ naive T cells. This TCR derives from a human donor in good health. Some libraries in this study had Jurkat cell RNA spiked in. The chain combines TRBV29-1 with TRBJ2-7, with 9 bases aligning to TRBD2. The CDR3 protein is CSVLKGAGGYEQYF. CDR3 coding DNA: TGCAGCGTTTTGAAGGGAGCGGGAGGTTACGAGCAGTACTTC.